Presented here are 23 T cell receptor beta chains from one specimen sequenced in a study of control samples from healthy donors and cancer patients (dated by TCRdb to the early 2020s). Library preparation was by the immunoSEQ multiplex PCR assay. TCRdb took this table from immuneACCESS and kept in-frame rearrangements with V and J called. Such tables lack part of the clones; where checked against another copy, unresolved V genes explain under half of the gap, and the rest is unexplained. The sample contains 100,000 to 150,000 clones, around 86% of them found a single time. The biggest ten clones account for around 8.7% of the sample. The source material was blood. Receptor source: a man aged 35 to 55 in good health.

The rearrangement links TRBV7-9 to TRBJ2-1; no reliable D call. Deletions cut 1 base from V and 4 bases from J, with 14 bases between. In germline, CDR1 is SEHNR, CDR2 FQNEAQ (reference sequence). The CDR3 runs to 16 residues. CDR3 nucleotides: TGTGCCAGCAGCTTAGAGCCAGGTTCCATTTACAATGAGCAGTTCTTC. Residues: CASSLEPGSIYNEQFF.

This rearrangement joins TRBV5-1 to TRBJ1-2; D is possibly TRBD1 (5 bases). This CDR3 has 13 amino acids. Between the trimmed V and J ends, which lost 4 bases and 8 bases, there was a span of 15 bases. Germline CDR1 reads SGHRS; CDR2 reads YFSETQ. The CDR3 loop is CASSLGDLGGYTF. The CDR3 DNA is TGCGCCAGCAGCCTGGGGGATCTGGGAGGCTACACCTTC. The entire variable domain, with the rest obtained from reference TRBV5-1 and TRBJ1-2, is as follows: KAGVTQTPRYLIKTRGQQVTLSCSPISGHRSVSWYQQTPGQGLQFLFEYFSETQRNKGNFPGRFSGRQFSNSRSEMNVSTLELGDSALYLCASSLGDLGGYTFGSGTRLTVV.

The rearrangement links TRBV29-1 to TRBJ1-1; possible D gene TRBD1, 5 bases. The V and J ends lost 7 bases and 0 bases respectively, with 12 bases between them. CDR1 and CDR2 from the germline V gene are SQVTM and ANQGSEA. CDR3 length equals 13 residues. Here the CDR3 reads CSDRTGLNTEAFF. In DNA, the CDR3 is TGCAGCGACCGCACGGGGCTGAACACTGAAGCTTTCTTT.

V usage is TRBV11-3 and J usage is TRBJ2-1; possibly TRBD1 for D (5 bases). The CDR3 runs 14 residues. Germline lookup yields CDR1 SGHNT and CDR2 YENEEA. V lost 2 bases to trimming and J lost 6 bases, with 11 bases between them. The chain's CDR3 is CASSLYQGGNEQFF. DNA of the CDR3: TGTGCCAGCAGCTTATATCAGGGTGGCAATGAGCAGTTCTTC. The full variable domain, with the rest looked up from reference TRBV11-3 and TRBJ2-1, is EAGVVQSPRYKIIEKKQPVAFWCNPISGHNTLYWYLQNLGQGPELLIRYENEEAVDDSQLPKDRFSAERLKGVDSTLKIQPAELGDSAVYLCASSLYQGGNEQFFGPGTRLTVL.

The CDR3 nucleotides are TGCGCCAGCACCGCAGCGGGCACAGATACGCAGTATTTT. Translating gives CASTAAGTDTQYF. This rearrangement joins TRBV10-2 to TRBJ2-3; TRBD2 is a possible D gene (5 bases). Germline loops: CDR1 WSHSY, CDR2 SAAADI. The length of the CDR3 is 13 residues. V was shortened by 7 bases and J by 1 base, with 9 bases between the two germline ends.

CDR3 nucleotides: TGCAGCACGGGGGGAGGGATGAACACTGAAGCTTTCTTT. Its protein is CSTGGGMNTEAFF. The genes are TRBV29-1 and TRBJ1-1, with D possibly matching TRBD1 (5 bases). From germline, CDR1 is SQVTM and CDR2 ANQGSEA. V gave up 8 bases and J gave up 0 bases, with 13 bases separating them. CDR3 length: 13 residues.

The chain couples TRBV25-1 to TRBJ1-1; TRBD1 is a possible D gene (6 bases). Trimming removed 3 bases at V and 7 bases at J, with 15 bases between. CDR1 and CDR2 (germline): MGHDK, SYGVNS. The CDR3 extends over 14 amino acids. The CDR3 protein is CASSDTYRDDEAFF. In DNA form, the CDR3 reads TGTGCCAGCAGTGATACTTACAGGGATGATGAAGCTTTCTTT.

The count of this clone is one. The rearrangement links TRBV30 to TRBJ1-3, with TRBD1 as a possible D gene (6 bases). The CDR3 has 14 amino acids. Germline CDR1 is GTSNPN and CDR2 is SVGIG (reference sequence). The V and J ends lost 4 bases and 0 bases respectively, with 10 bases between them. Here the CDR3 reads CAWIYRDSGNTIYF. The CDR3 DNA sequence: TGTGCCTGGATTTACAGGGACTCTGGAAACACCATATATTTT.

The V call is TRBV11-3, the J call TRBJ2-4; 7 nucleotides line up with TRBD2. The trim removed 1 base at V and 1 base at J, leaving 1 base unmatched. The CDR3 runs 15 residues. Looked up from germline, CDR1 is SGHNT and CDR2 is YENEEA. CDR3 loop: CASSLVGGAKNIQYF. The CDR3 nucleotides are TGTGCCAGCAGCTTAGTCGGGGGGGCCAAAAACATTCAGTACTTC. Together with reference TRBV11-3 and TRBJ2-4, the CDR3 gives the full variable domain: EAGVVQSPRYKIIEKKQPVAFWCNPISGHNTLYWYLQNLGQGPELLIRYENEEAVDDSQLPKDRFSAERLKGVDSTLKIQPAELGDSAVYLCASSLVGGAKNIQYFGAGTRLSVL.

The chain recombines TRBV6-5 with TRBJ1-5; D gene uncertain. V lost 0 bases, J lost 5 bases, and 5 bases lay in between. The V gene's germline CDR1 is MNHEY and CDR2 SVGAGI. The CDR3 length is 13 residues. The CDR3: CASSYSMYQPQHF. The CDR3 DNA reads TGTGCCAGCAGTTACTCGATGTATCAGCCCCAGCATTTT.

The table lists this clone with a few counts. This chain uses TRBV6-2 or TRBV6-3 with TRBJ2-5; 9 bases align to TRBD1. The CDR3 runs 13 residues. Germline CDR1 is MNHEY and CDR2 is SVGEGT. Germline trimming cut 4 bases from V and 5 bases from J; bases unmatched to any gene: 2. For the CDR3, the DNA is TGTGCCAGCAGTTGGGACAGGGATGAGACCCAGTACTTC. Its protein product is CASSWDRDETQYF.

V and J are TRBV10-3 and TRBJ2-7; 9 nucleotides match TRBD1. The V and J ends lost 4 bases and 4 bases, in that order; junction bases with no gene match: 8. The CDR3 is 15 amino acids. Germline V lookup: CDR1 ENHRY, CDR2 SYGVKD. In DNA, the CDR3 is TGTGCCATCAGTGGAAAAGACAGGGGGGGGTACGAGCAGTACTTC. Translated: CAISGKDRGGYEQYF.

The chain links TRBV30 to TRBJ2-3, with TRBD2 matching 11 bases. CDR1 is GTSNPN, CDR2 SVGIG, per germline (reference sequence). Trimming removed 0 bases from V and 10 bases from J; junction bases left unmatched: 6. The CDR3 runs 14 residues. CDR3 sequence: CAWSVPSGGSAQYF. CDR3 bases: TGTGCCTGGAGTGTACCTAGCGGGGGGTCGGCGCAGTATTTT.

This chain links TRBV30 with TRBJ2-7; D remains unclear. The germline CDR1 and CDR2 sequences are GTSNPN and SVGIG (reference sequence). The CDR3 sequence is 13 residues long. Trimming removed 1 base at V and 2 bases at J, with 9 bases between. The CDR3 DNA reads as TGTGCCTGGAGTGCCCCTCCGCCCTACGAGCAGTACTTC. It encodes CAWSAPPPYEQYF.

The chain couples TRBV25-1 to TRBJ1-2; 7 positions agree with TRBD1. Germline trimming cut 0 bases from V and 7 bases from J; bases unmatched to any gene: 5. The CDR3 has 14 residues. The germline V gene encodes CDR1 MGHDK and CDR2 SYGVNS. CDR3 loop: CASSEYTGDGGYTF. The CDR3 coding sequence is TGTGCCAGCAGTGAATACACAGGGGATGGTGGCTACACCTTC.

The chain links TRBV4-1 to TRBJ1-1, with a possible D match to TRBD1 (5 bases). Deletions cut 4 bases from V and 5 bases from J, with 17 bases between. This CDR3 contains 15 residues. Germline V gene lookup returns CDR1 MGHRA and CDR2 YSYEKL. CDR3 in DNA: TGCGCCAGCAGCCCGCTGGCGGGGGGGAAGACTGAAGCTTTCTTT. Residues: CASSPLAGGKTEAFF.

The rearrangement joins TRBV5-1 to TRBJ2-1; 10 bases map to TRBD2. The CDR3 runs to 15 residues. J gave up 11 bases and V 4 bases, and 12 bases lay outside the gene matches. In germline, CDR1 is SGHRS, CDR2 YFSETQ. The CDR3 is CASSPMGSGGRKQFF. In DNA form, the CDR3 reads TGCGCCAGCAGCCCCATGGGTAGCGGGGGGCGCAAGCAGTTCTTC.

The chain combines TRBV6-5 with TRBJ1-6; D possibly corresponds to TRBD1 (6 bases). V was shortened by 2 bases and J by 5 bases, with 13 bases between the two germline ends. The V gene's germline CDR1 is MNHEY and CDR2 SVGAGI. The CDR3 length is 16 residues. CDR3 DNA sequence: TGTGCCAGCAGTTACACCAGGGGTCGCGATAATTCACCCCTCCACTTT. This translates into CASSYTRGRDNSPLHF.

The chain couples TRBV7-3 to TRBJ2-3; D is possibly TRBD2 (7 bases). This CDR3 region has 13 residues. Trimming shortened V by 6 bases and J by 5 bases, and 12 bases separated the two germline ends. CDR1 is SGHTA, CDR2 FQGTGA, per germline. Written as DNA, the CDR3 is TGTGCCAGCAGTGGGGGGGGCAGAGATACGCAGTATTTT. It codes for CASSGGGRDTQYF.

V usage is TRBV12-3 or TRBV12-4 and J usage is TRBJ1-2; no clear D gene. The V end lost 4 bases, the J end lost 8 bases, and 14 bases lay between the germline ends. This CDR3 region has 13 residues. The CDR3 DNA reads TGTGCCAGCAGTTACGTGGGGTCCACCGGCTACACCTTC. Protein product: CASSYVGSTGYTF.

The V and J genes are TRBV5-1 and TRBJ1-4; TRBD1 matches 7 bases. V dropped 4 bases and J dropped 5; count of bases not matched to a gene: 5. CDR3 size: 14 residues. Germline lookup yields CDR1 SGHRS and CDR2 YFSETQ. CDR3 amino acids: CASSPGQINEKLFF. CDR3 sequence (DNA): TGCGCCAGCAGCCCGGGACAGATCAATGAAAAACTGTTTTTT. The full variable domain, rest sourced from reference TRBV5-1 and TRBJ1-4, is KAGVTQTPRYLIKTRGQQVTLSCSPISGHRSVSWYQQTPGQGLQFLFEYFSETQRNKGNFPGRFSGRQFSNSRSEMNVSTLELGDSALYLCASSPGQINEKLFFGSGTQLSVL.

The chain carries TRBV21-1 and TRBJ1-2; the table calls TRBD1, which could not be checked here. TRBV21-1 is tagged as a pseudogene. CDR3 length equals 13 residues. The CDR3 loop is CDKPKQANYGYTF. CDR3 coding DNA: TGTGATAAGCCCAAACAGGCTAACTATGGCTACACCTTC.

This chain connects TRBV6-2 or TRBV6-3 to TRBJ2-7; a weak D match, TRBD2 (6 bases). CDR3 length: 14 amino acids. Trimming left V 0 bases short and J 7 bases short, with 13 bases between. Germline CDR1 MNHEY, CDR2 SVGEGT. The CDR3 loop reads CASSYSTGAGEQYF. The CDR3, as DNA: TGTGCCAGCAGTTACTCGACGGGAGCCGGGGAGCAGTACTTC.